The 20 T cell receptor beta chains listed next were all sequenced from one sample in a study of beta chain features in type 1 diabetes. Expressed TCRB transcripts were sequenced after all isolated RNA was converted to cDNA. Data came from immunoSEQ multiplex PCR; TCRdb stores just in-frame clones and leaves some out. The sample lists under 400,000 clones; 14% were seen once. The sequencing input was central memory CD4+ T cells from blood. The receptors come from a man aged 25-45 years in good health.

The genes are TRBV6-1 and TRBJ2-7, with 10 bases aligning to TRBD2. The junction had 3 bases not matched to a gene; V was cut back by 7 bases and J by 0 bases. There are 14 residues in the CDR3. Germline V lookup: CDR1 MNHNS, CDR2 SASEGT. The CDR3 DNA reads TGTGCCAGCACCACTAGCGGGAACTCCTACGAGCAGTACGTC. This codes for CASTTSGNSYEQYV.

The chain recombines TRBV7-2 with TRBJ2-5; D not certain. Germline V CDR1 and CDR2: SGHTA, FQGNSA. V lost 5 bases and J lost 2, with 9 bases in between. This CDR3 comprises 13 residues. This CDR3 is CASSPTRQETQYF. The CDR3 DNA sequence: TGTGCCAGCAGCCCCACCCGGCAAGAGACCCAGTACTTC.

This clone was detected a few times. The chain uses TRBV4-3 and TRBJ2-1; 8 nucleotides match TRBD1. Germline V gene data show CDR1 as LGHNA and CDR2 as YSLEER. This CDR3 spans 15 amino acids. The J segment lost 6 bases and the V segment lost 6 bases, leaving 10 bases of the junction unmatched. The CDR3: CASSRTGMDSNEQFF. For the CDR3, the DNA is TGCGCCAGCAGTCGGACAGGGATGGACAGCAATGAGCAGTTCTTC.

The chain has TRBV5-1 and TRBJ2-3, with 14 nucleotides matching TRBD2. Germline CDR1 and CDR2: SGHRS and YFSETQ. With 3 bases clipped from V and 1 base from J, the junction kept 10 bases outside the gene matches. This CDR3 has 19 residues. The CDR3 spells CASSYQRTSGRLGTDTQYF. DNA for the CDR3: TGCGCCAGCAGCTATCAAAGGACTAGCGGGAGGTTGGGCACAGATACGCAGTATTTT.

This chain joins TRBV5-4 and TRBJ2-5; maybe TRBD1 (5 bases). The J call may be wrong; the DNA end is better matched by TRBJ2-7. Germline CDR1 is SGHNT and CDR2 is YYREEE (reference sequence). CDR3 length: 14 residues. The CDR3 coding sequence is TGTGCCAGCAGGCTTCAGGGAAGCTCCTACGAGCAGTACTTC. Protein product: CASRLQGSSYEQYF.

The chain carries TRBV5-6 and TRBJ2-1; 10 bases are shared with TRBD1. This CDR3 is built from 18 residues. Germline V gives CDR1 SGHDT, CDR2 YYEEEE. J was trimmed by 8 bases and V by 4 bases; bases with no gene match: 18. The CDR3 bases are TGTGCCAGCAGCCAAACCTTGACAGGGGGCTACTCGGGCGATGAGCAGTTCTTC. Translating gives CASSQTLTGGYSGDEQFF.

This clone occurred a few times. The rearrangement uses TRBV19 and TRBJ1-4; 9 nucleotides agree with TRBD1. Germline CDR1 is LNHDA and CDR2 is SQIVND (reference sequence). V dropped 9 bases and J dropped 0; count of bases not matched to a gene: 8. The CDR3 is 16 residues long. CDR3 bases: TGTGCCAGCGCCGGCAGGGACAGGGCAACTAATGAAAAACTGTTTTTT. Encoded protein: CASAGRDRATNEKLFF. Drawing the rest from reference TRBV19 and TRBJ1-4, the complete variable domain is DGGITQSPKYLFRKEGQNVTLSCEQNLNHDAMYWYRQDPGQGLRLIYYSQIVNDFQKGDIAEGYSVSREKKESFPLTVTSAQKNPTAFYLCASAGRDRATNEKLFFGSGTQLSVL.

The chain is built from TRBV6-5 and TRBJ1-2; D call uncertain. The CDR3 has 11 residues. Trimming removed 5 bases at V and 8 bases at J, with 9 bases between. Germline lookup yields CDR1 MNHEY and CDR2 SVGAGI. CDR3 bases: TGTGCCAGCAGTAATGGCGGCGGCTACACCTTC. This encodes CASSNGGGYTF.

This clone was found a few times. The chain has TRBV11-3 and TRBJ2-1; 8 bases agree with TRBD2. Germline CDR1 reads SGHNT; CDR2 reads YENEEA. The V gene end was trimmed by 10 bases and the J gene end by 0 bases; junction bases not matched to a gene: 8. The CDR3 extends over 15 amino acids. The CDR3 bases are TGTGCCACCACAGCGGGAGCCAGCTCCTACAATGAGCAGTTCTTC. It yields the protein CATTAGASSYNEQFF.

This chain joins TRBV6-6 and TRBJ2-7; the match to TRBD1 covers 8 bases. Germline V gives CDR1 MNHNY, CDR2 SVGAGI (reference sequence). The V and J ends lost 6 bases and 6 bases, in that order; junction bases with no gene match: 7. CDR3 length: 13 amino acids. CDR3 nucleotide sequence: TGTGCCAGCAGGGGGGACAGGCTCAGCGAGCAGTACTTC. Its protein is CASRGDRLSEQYF.

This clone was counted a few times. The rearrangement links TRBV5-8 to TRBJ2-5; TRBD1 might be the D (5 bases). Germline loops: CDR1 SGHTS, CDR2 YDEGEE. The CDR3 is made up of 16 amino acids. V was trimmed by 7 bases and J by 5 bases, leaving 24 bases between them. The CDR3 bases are TGTGCCAGCTTCCTAATGACCTCAGGGTTTCTGGAGACCCAGTACTTC. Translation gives CASFLMTSGFLETQYF.

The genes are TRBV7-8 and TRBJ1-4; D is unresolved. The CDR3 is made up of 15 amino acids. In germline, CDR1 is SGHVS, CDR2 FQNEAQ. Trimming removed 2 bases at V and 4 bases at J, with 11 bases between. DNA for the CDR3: TGTGCCAGCAGCTTATCAAATCAGGATAATGAAAAACTGTTTTTT. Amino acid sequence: CASSLSNQDNEKLFF.

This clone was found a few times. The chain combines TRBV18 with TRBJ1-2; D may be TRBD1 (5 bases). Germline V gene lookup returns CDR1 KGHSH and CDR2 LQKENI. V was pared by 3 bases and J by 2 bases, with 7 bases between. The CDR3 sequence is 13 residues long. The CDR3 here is CASSPRVNYGYTF. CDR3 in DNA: TGTGCCAGCTCACCCAGGGTAAACTATGGCTACACCTTC. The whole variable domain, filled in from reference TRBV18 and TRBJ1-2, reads NAGVMQNPRHLVRRRGQEARLRCSPMKGHSHVYWYRQLPEEGLKFMVYLQKENIIDESGMPKERFSAEFPKEGPSILRIQQVVRGDSAAYFCASSPRVNYGYTFGSGTRLTVV.

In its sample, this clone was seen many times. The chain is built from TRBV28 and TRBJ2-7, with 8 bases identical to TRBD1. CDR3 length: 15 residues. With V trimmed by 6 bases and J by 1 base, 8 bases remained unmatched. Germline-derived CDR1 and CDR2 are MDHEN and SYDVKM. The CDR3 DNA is TGTGCCAGCAGCGGACAGGGACCACTATCCTACGAGCAGTACGTC. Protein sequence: CASSGQGPLSYEQYV.

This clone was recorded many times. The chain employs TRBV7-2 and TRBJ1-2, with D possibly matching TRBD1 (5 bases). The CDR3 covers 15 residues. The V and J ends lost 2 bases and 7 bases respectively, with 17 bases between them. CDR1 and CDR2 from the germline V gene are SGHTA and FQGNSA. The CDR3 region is CASSLKTAGGGGYTF. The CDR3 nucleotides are TGTGCCAGCAGCTTAAAGACCGCGGGGGGTGGTGGCTACACCTTC.

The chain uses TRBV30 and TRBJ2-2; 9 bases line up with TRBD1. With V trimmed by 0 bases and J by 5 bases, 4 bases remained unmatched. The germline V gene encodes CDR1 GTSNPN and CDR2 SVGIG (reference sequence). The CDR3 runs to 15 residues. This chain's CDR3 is CAWSVGQGKTGELFF. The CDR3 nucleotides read TGTGCCTGGAGTGTGGGACAGGGAAAAACCGGGGAGCTGTTTTTT.

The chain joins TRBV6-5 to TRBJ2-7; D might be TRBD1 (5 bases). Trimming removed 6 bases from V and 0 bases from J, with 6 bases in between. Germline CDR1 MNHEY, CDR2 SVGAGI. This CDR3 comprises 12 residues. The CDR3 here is CASRGDSYEQYF. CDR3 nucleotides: TGTGCCAGCAGAGGGGACTCCTACGAGCAGTACTTC.

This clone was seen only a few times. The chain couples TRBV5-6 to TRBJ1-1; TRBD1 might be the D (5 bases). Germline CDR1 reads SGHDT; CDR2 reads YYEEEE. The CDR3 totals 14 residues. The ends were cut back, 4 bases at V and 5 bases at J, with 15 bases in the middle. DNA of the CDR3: TGTGCCAGCAGCCCCCAAGGGGTATTGACTGAAGCTTTCTTT. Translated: CASSPQGVLTEAFF.

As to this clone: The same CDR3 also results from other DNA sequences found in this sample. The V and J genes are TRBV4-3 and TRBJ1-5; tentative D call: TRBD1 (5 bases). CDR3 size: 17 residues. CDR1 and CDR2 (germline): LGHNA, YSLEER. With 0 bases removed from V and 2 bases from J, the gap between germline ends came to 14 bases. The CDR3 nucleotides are TGCGCCAGCAGCCAAGATAGTGGGGGTCGGGGCAATCAGCCCCAGCATTTT. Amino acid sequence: CASSQDSGGRGNQPQHF.

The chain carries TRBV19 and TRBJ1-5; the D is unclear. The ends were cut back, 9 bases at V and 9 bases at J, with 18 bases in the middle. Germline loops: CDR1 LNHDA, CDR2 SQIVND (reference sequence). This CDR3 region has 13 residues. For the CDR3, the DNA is TGTGCCAGAGGGCTGCATGAGACTGCGCCCCAGCATTTT. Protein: CARGLHETAPQHF.